Following are 29 T cell receptor beta chains from one sample sequenced in a study of control samples from healthy donors and cancer patients. Data came from immunoSEQ multiplex PCR; TCRdb stores just in-frame clones and leaves some out. The table lists 150,000 or so clones, under 95% of them singletons, with approximately 5.7% in the top ten. Material for sequencing was blood. These receptors all stem from a man between 18 and 35 years old in good health.

V is TRBV11-2 and J is TRBJ2-1; 9 nucleotides line up with TRBD1. Germline V gives CDR1 SGHAT, CDR2 FQNNGV. Germline trimming cut 5 bases from V and 2 bases from J; bases unmatched to any gene: 13. The CDR3 extends over 18 amino acids. The CDR3 bases are TGTGCCAGCAGCCCTCGTTTTAAAGGGACAGGGACCTACAATGAGCAGTTCTTC. Translation: CASSPRFKGTGTYNEQFF.

This clone was seen a handful of times. The rearrangement links TRBV6-4 to TRBJ2-3, with D possibly TRBD2 on 5 matching bases. Germline CDR1 is MRHNA and CDR2 is SNTAGT. V was clipped by 4 bases and J by 5 bases, with 10 bases between them. The CDR3 contains 13 residues. The CDR3 sequence is CASSAESGDTQYF. The CDR3 DNA is TGTGCCAGCAGTGCGGAGAGCGGAGATACGCAGTATTTT.

This chain uses TRBV9 with TRBJ2-1; 10 bases line up with TRBD2. V trimming: 4 bases; J trimming: 3 bases; junction bases outside the gene matches: 4. CDR1 is SGDLS, CDR2 YYNGEE, per germline. The CDR3 consists of 15 residues. For the CDR3, the DNA is TGTGCCAGCAGCTCCCGGACTAGCGGCTACAATGAGCAGTTCTTC. Translated: CASSSRTSGYNEQFF.

The chain couples TRBV2 to TRBJ1-1; D unclear. CDR1 is SNHLY, CDR2 FYNNEI, per germline. The length of the CDR3 is 14 residues. V dropped 3 bases and J dropped 0 bases, with 8 bases sitting between them. The CDR3: CASSEVAMNTEAFF. The CDR3 bases are TGTGCCAGCAGTGAGGTAGCGATGAACACTGAAGCTTTCTTT.

V usage is TRBV15 and J usage is TRBJ1-3; D gene unclear. Trimming removed 0 bases at V and 4 bases at J, with 10 bases between. The CDR3 has 15 amino acids. CDR1 and CDR2 (germline): LNHNV, YYDKDF (reference sequence). The CDR3 region has the DNA TGTGCCACCAGCAGAGAGGGCATGAAAGGAAACACCATATATTTT. Its protein is CATSREGMKGNTIYF.

This clone has a single count. The CDR3 reads CAAGGGRTDTQYF. The CDR3 bases are TGTGCCGCGGGGGGAGGGAGGACAGATACGCAGTATTTT. The chain recombines TRBV6-5 with TRBJ2-3; the match to TRBD2 covers 8 bases. Germline V gives CDR1 MNHEY, CDR2 SVGAGI. V was clipped by 11 bases and J by 3 bases; unmatched bases: 7. CDR3 size: 13 residues.

This CDR3 is CASTPLLALTYNEQFF. CDR3 in DNA: TGCGCCAGCACCCCTTTACTAGCCCTCACCTACAATGAGCAGTTCTTC. V usage is TRBV5-1 and J usage is TRBJ2-1; weak D call: TRBD2 (6 bases). Trimming pared 6 bases from V and 2 bases from J, leaving 18 bases between. This CDR3 spans 16 amino acids. Germline V gene lookup returns CDR1 SGHRS and CDR2 YFSETQ.

This chain uses TRBV11-3 with TRBJ2-1; 7 nucleotides match TRBD2. Trimming took 3 bases from V and 14 from J; bases not matched to a gene: 7. Germline lookup yields CDR1 SGHNT and CDR2 YENEEA. The CDR3 extends over 12 amino acids. DNA for the CDR3: TGTGCCAGCAGCTTCTCGGAGGGGAGGGAGTTCTTC. Translating gives CASSFSEGREFF.

The sample holds one count of this clone. The genes are TRBV10-3 and TRBJ1-1; weak D call: TRBD1 (5 bases). Germline assignment: CDR1 ENHRY and CDR2 SYGVKD. The CDR3 is 14 residues long. V was pared by 7 bases and J by 1 base, with 13 bases between. CDR3 nucleotides: TGTGCCATCACCGACAGACTCGGGAACACTGAAGCTTTCTTT. Amino acid sequence: CAITDRLGNTEAFF.

The chain uses TRBV5-1 and TRBJ1-5, with 8 positions matching TRBD1. Losses at the gene ends were 4 bases for V and 0 bases for J; bases not matched to a gene: 9. The germline V gene encodes CDR1 SGHRS and CDR2 YFSETQ. The CDR3 loop spans 17 amino acids. CDR3 bases: TGCGCCAGCAGCCTGGGACAGGCCTATGGTAGCAATCAGCCCCAGCATTTT. This codes for CASSLGQAYGSNQPQHF. Full variable domain (remainder filled in from reference TRBV5-1 and TRBJ1-5): KAGVTQTPRYLIKTRGQQVTLSCSPISGHRSVSWYQQTPGQGLQFLFEYFSETQRNKGNFPGRFSGRQFSNSRSEMNVSTLELGDSALYLCASSLGQAYGSNQPQHFGDGTRLSIL.

The chain uses TRBV9 and TRBJ2-1, with D perhaps matching TRBD1 (5 bases). V was cut by 0 bases and J by 4 bases, with 11 bases left in between. The CDR3 sequence is 15 residues long. Germline loops: CDR1 SGDLS, CDR2 YYNGEE. CDR3 sequence: CASSVEGLTYNEQFF. CDR3 nucleotides: TGTGCCAGCAGCGTAGAGGGGCTGACTTACAATGAGCAGTTCTTC.

The J gene is TRBJ1-1, the V gene TRBV6-5; D is unclear. This CDR3 comprises 14 residues. V lost 6 bases and J 4 bases, leaving 15 bases between the germline ends. CDR1 MNHEY and CDR2 SVGAGI come from the germline V gene. The CDR3 here is CASRLGRSITEAFF. The CDR3 DNA sequence: TGTGCCAGCAGACTTGGACGGTCGATCACTGAAGCTTTCTTT.

The rearrangement uses TRBV15 and TRBJ1-1; D is uncertain. V was clipped by 0 bases and J by 0 bases, with 11 bases between them. This CDR3 is built from 16 residues. From germline, CDR1 is LNHNV and CDR2 YYDKDF (reference sequence). The CDR3 DNA is TGTGCCACCAGCAGAGATCAGTTTTCCATGAACACTGAAGCTTTCTTT. It is translated as CATSRDQFSMNTEAFF.

V gene TRBV7-9 combines with J gene TRBJ2-4; 9 bases match TRBD1. The ends lost 3 bases at V and 2 bases at J; junction bases unmatched: 5. The CDR3 length is 16 residues. Germline V gives CDR1 SEHNR, CDR2 FQNEAQ (reference sequence). The CDR3 protein is CASSFNRGLTKNIQYF. CDR3 in DNA: TGTGCCAGCAGCTTTAACAGGGGGCTGACCAAAAACATTCAGTACTTC.

V is TRBV5-5 and J is TRBJ2-1; 9 bases map to TRBD1. The CDR3 contains 16 residues. V shed 4 bases and J 6 bases; nucleotides not matched to a gene: 11. Germline V gene data show CDR1 as SGHKS and CDR2 as YYEKEE (reference sequence). This CDR3 is CASSLTGTGNFNEQFF. The DNA of the CDR3 is TGTGCCAGCAGCCTTACTGGGACAGGGAATTTCAATGAGCAGTTCTTC. The variable domain in full, completed from reference TRBV5-5 and TRBJ2-1, reads DAGVTQSPTHLIKTRGQQVTLRCSPISGHKSVSWYQQVLGQGPQFIFQYYEKEERGRGNFPDRFSARQFPNYSSELNVNALLLGDSALYLCASSLTGTGNFNEQFFGPGTRLTVL.

V is TRBV7-6 and J is TRBJ1-2; TRBD1 matches at 10 bases. CDR3 length: 14 amino acids. Germline lookup yields CDR1 SGHVS and CDR2 FNYEAQ. V trimming: 5 bases; J trimming: 10 bases; junction bases outside the gene matches: 10. DNA of the CDR3: TGTGCCAGCAGCGCGCGACAGGGGGCCGAGGACTACACCTTC. Encoded protein: CASSARQGAEDYTF.

This chain links TRBV4-2 with TRBJ2-2; D might be TRBD1 (5 bases). CDR3 size: 13 residues. CDR1 LGHNA and CDR2 YNFKEQ come from the germline V gene. Trimming left V 0 bases short and J 7 bases short, with 6 bases between. The CDR3 region has the DNA TGTGCCAGCAGCCAAGATCAGGGCGGGGAGCTGTTTTTT. It specifies CASSQDQGGELFF.

The chain joins TRBV2 to TRBJ2-7, with TRBD2 as a possible D gene (6 bases). This CDR3 is 15 amino acids long. V was trimmed by 5 bases and J by 2 bases, leaving 16 bases between them. Germline V gene data show CDR1 as SNHLY and CDR2 as FYNNEI. Here the CDR3 reads CASSRSVGGAYEQYF. The CDR3 bases are TGTGCCAGCAGTAGGTCGGTGGGCGGGGCCTACGAGCAGTACTTC.

The chain joins TRBV11-3 to TRBJ1-5; TRBD1 aligns across 9 bases. The CDR3 spans 19 residues. V lost 1 base and J lost 0; bases outside the gene matches: 10. Germline CDR1 SGHNT, CDR2 YENEEA. CDR3 protein: CASSLGDGGQGTSNQPQHF. The CDR3 DNA follows: TGTGCCAGCAGCTTAGGGGACGGGGGACAGGGTACTAGCAATCAGCCCCAGCATTTT.

The CDR3 coding sequence is TGTGCCAGCAGCTTCGGCAGCTCTGGAAACACCATATATTTT. Translated, it gives CASSFGSSGNTIYF. The chain recombines TRBV11-3 with TRBJ1-3; D not resolved. The length of the CDR3 is 14 residues. V was clipped by 3 bases and J by 0 bases, with 6 bases between them. Germline assignment: CDR1 SGHNT and CDR2 YENEEA.

The rearrangement uses TRBV5-1 and TRBJ2-5, with D perhaps TRBD1 (6 bases). CDR1 SGHRS and CDR2 YFSETQ come from the germline V gene. V was shortened by 3 bases and J by 2 bases, with 11 bases between the two germline ends. The CDR3 sequence is 14 residues long. CDR3 coding DNA: TGCGCCAGCAGCTCAGCGACAGGTCAAGAGACCCAGTACTTC. This sequence encodes CASSSATGQETQYF.

The chain recombines TRBV27 with TRBJ2-7, with D possibly called TRBD1 or TRBD2 (5 bases each). The germline V gene encodes CDR1 MNHEY and CDR2 SMNVEV (reference sequence). The CDR3 loop spans 18 amino acids. Between the trimmed V and J ends, which lost 4 bases and 0 bases, there was a span of 22 bases. In DNA form, the CDR3 reads TGTGCCAGCAGTTCCTCACCGGGACCCCAGACCTACTCCTACGAGCAGTACTTC. It is translated as CASSSSPGPQTYSYEQYF.

The CDR3 sequence: CASSPGQGTNSPLHF. The DNA for the CDR3 is TGTGCCAGCAGCCCGGGACAGGGGACTAATTCACCCCTCCACTTT. J is TRBJ1-6 and V is TRBV7-9; TRBD1 aligns across 10 bases. V shed 5 bases, J shed 6 bases, and the junction held 4 bases outside the gene matches. CDR3 size: 15 residues. Germline lookup yields CDR1 SEHNR and CDR2 FQNEAQ (reference sequence).

The V and J genes are TRBV28 and TRBJ2-7; D is undetermined. CDR3 size: 12 residues. V lost 7 bases and J 6 bases, leaving 13 bases between the germline ends. Germline V lookup: CDR1 MDHEN, CDR2 SYDVKM. The CDR3 protein is CASNAPLGEQYF. In nucleotides, the CDR3 is TGTGCCAGCAATGCACCTCTGGGCGAGCAGTACTTC. The entire variable domain, with the rest obtained from reference TRBV28 and TRBJ2-7, is as follows: DVKVTQSSRYLVKRTGEKVFLECVQDMDHENMFWYRQDPGLGLRLIYFSYDVKMKEKGDIPEGYSVSREKKERFSLILESASTNQTSMYLCASNAPLGEQYFGPGTRLTVT.

The chain couples TRBV30 to TRBJ2-6, with D possibly being TRBD2 (7 bases). The CDR3 is 17 amino acids. Deletions cut 1 base from V and 0 bases from J, with 13 bases between. Germline values: CDR1 GTSNPN, CDR2 SVGIG (reference sequence). CDR3 in amino acids: CAWSGRGGTSGANVLTF. As DNA, the CDR3 is TGTGCCTGGAGTGGGAGGGGGGGAACCTCTGGGGCCAACGTCCTGACTTTC.

This chain's CDR3 is CATSPGRDTEAFF. DNA for the CDR3: TGTGCCACCAGCCCCGGGAGGGACACTGAAGCTTTCTTT. V usage is TRBV15 and J usage is TRBJ1-1; no firm D call. Trimming stripped 5 bases from V and 3 bases from J, with 10 bases between. Germline CDR1 and CDR2: LNHNV and YYDKDF (reference sequence). The CDR3 has 13 amino acids.

This clone was recorded once. Its ends do not fully match the called genes, so a read error is possible. J is TRBJ2-5 and V is TRBV7-2, with TRBD2 as a possible D gene (6 bases). The CDR3 has 14 residues. Germline V gene lookup returns CDR1 SGHTA and CDR2 FQGNSA. CDR3 residues: CASRSRSGQGTQYF. The CDR3 nucleotides read TGTGCCAGCAGGTCGAGGAGCGGGCAAGGGACCCAGTACTTC.

The chain links TRBV28 to TRBJ2-7; D not resolved. Trimming removed 3 bases at V and 7 bases at J, with 7 bases between. This CDR3 comprises 11 residues. Germline V gene lookup returns CDR1 MDHEN and CDR2 SYDVKM. This CDR3 reads CASSFRREQYF. The CDR3 DNA reads TGTGCCAGCAGTTTCCGGCGTGAGCAGTACTTC.

This chain joins TRBV10-3 and TRBJ2-5; D might be TRBD2 (5 bases). CDR1 and CDR2 from the germline V gene are ENHRY and SYGVKD. V dropped 4 bases and J dropped 2 bases, with 5 bases sitting between them. The CDR3 loop spans 12 amino acids. This CDR3 reads CAISAGQETQYF. CDR3 DNA: TGTGCCATCAGTGCGGGGCAAGAGACCCAGTACTTC.